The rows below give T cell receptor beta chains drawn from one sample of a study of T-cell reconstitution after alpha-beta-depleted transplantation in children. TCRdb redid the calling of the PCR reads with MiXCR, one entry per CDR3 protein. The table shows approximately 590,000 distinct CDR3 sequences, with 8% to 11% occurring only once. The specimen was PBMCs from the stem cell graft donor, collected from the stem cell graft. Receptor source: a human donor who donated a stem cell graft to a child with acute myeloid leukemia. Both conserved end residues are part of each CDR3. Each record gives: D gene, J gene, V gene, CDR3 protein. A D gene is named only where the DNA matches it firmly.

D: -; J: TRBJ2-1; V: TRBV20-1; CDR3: CSARDWDPYNEQFF
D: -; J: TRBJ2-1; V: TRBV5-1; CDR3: CASSLALESYNEQFF
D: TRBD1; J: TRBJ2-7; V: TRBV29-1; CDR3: CSVYSGTGGDEQYF
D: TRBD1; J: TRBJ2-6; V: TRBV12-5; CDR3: CASTGESFSGANVLTF
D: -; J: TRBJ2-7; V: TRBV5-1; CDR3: CASSDFYEQYF
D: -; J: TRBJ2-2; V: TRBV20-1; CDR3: CGARGGGRVNTGELFF
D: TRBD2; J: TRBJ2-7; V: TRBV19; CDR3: CASSIAWGGYEQYF
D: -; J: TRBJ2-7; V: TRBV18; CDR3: CASSRGLTSYEQYF
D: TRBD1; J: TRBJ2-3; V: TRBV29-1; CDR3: CSVVRQGADTQYF
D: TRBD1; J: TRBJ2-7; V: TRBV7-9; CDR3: CASSNPGQGNYEQYF
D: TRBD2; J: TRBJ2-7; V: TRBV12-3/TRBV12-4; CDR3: CASSFLAGGYEQYF
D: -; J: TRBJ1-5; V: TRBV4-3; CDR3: CASSQERQALQHF
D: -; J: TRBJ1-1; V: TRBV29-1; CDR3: CSAGRTDTEAFF
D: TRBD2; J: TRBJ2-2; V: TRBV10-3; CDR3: CAISESGVYTGELFF
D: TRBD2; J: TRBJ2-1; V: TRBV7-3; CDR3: CASSLGGRLRKNEQFF
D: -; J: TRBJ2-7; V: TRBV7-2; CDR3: CASSTQTGYYEQYF
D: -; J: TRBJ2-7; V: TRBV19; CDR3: CASSIGTSYEQYF
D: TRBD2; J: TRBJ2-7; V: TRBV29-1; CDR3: CSAVTSGAYEQYF
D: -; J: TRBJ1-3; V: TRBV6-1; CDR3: CASSEGYSGNTIYF
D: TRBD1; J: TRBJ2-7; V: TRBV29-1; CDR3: CSVADRGPSYEQYF
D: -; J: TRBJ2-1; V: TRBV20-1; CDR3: CSAMGSGDGQFF
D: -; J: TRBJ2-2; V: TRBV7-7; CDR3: CASSLRGNTGELFF
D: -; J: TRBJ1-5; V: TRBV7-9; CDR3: CASSPWGGQPQHF
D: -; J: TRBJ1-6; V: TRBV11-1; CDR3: CASSSPGGLNSPLHF
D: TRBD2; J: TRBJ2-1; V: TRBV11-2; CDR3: CASTQPLAGYNEQFF
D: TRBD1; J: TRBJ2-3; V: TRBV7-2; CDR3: CASSLARGQPTDTQYF
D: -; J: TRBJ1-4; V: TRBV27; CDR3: CASSETSMGFNEKLFF
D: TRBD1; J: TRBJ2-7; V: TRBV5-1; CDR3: CASSEGTAHEQYF
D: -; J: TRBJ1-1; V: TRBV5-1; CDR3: CASSYGTLNTEAFF
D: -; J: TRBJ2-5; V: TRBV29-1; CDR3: CSVEAVQETQYF
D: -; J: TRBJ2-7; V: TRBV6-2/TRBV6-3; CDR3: CASRPSGVYEQYF
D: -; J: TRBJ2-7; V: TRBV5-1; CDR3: CASSLAGGSDYEQYF
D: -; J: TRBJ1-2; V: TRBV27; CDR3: CASSPDRGGLYGYTF
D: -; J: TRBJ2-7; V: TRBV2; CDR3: CASSPGPHEQYF
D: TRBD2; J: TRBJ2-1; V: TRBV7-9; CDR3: CASSSGTSDTSNEQFF
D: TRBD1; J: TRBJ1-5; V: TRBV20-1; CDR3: CSVAPTGGMNQPQHF
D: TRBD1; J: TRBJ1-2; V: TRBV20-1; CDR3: CSPRGRWGYTF
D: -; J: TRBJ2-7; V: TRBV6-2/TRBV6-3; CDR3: CASSYSGPYEQYF
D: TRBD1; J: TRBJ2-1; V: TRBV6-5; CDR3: CASLGDRVYNEQFF
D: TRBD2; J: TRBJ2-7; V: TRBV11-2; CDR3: CASSFGSSGRYAYEQYF
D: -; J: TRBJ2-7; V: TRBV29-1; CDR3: CSVELVTYEQYF
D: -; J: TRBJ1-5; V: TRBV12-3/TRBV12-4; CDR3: CASSPLAGANQPQHF
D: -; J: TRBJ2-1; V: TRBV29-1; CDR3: CSGQLRTNAYNEQFF
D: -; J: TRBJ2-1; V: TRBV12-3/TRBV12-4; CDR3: CASSPRQRYNEQFF
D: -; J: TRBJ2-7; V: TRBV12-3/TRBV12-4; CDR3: CASSLLDQAIGEQYF
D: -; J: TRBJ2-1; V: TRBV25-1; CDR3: CASTALGSDEQFF
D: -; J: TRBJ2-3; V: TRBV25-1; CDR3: CASSVPGGRSQYF
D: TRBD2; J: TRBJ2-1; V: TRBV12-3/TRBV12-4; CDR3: CASSLGLAGAQYNEQFF